The present entry profiles one T cell receptor (beta chain) with its context. No antigen is known for it. Here immunoSEQ multiplex PCR was the method, and the copy in TCRdb shows in-frame clones only, minus some. This sample yields roughly 890,000 clones, of which 80% to 95% are seen a single time; about 25% belongs to the top ten. Per the germline V gene, CDR1 is SGDLS and CDR2 is YYNGEE. V was trimmed by 4 bases and J by 9 bases, leaving 14 bases between them. The length of the CDR3 is 13 residues. These data belong to a study of shared clonotypes between healthy human individuals. Across the whole study: Donor composition was a couple of women and a few men, aged 18 to 49. Study findings and constraints: Clonotypes that were shared across a handful of donors made up about 5.1% of naive CD4 clonotypes.

It was CD45RO-negative cells, positively selected for CCR7, that made up naive CD8 cells, with terminally differentiated effector memory CD45RA+ cells excluded. This chain links TRBV9 with TRBJ2-1; D unresolved. Sequencing was carried out using naive CD8+ T cells sorted from blood. The origin of this receptor is a man between 25 and 39 years old in good health. CDR3 residues: CASSRLQASEQFF. CDR3 coding DNA: TGTGCCAGCAGCAGGCTGCAGGCCAGTGAGCAGTTCTTC.